One and the same sample provided the 29 T cell receptor beta chains below, sequenced in a study of CD8+ T cells in alopecia areata. RNA, once extracted, was reverse transcribed into cDNA for use as the sequencing template. Generated by immunoSEQ multiplex PCR, the TCRdb table keeps only in-frame clones and is missing some. The sample presents around 6,300 clones, none singletons. Stated time point: mouse skin 6 weeks after grafting, around onset of hair loss. The sample here was skin, taken at week 6. The receptors here all came from a C3H/HeJ mouse with alopecia areata. The MHC haplotype of this mouse line is H2-k.

This clone was seen many times. The germline and genes are mouse ones. The read terminates 4 residues ahead of where the CDR3 ends, so the germline J gene completes it. V gene TRBV13-2 combines with J gene TRBJ2-1; TRBD1 matches at 7 bases. Trimming at V came to 1 base and at J to 1 base, leaving 2 bases not matched to a gene. CDR1 and CDR2 (germline): NNHNN, SYGAGS (reference sequence). This CDR3 region has 15 residues. The CDR3 sequence: CASGDRGQNYAEQFF. CDR3 bases read: TGTGCCAGCGGTGATCGGGGACAGAACTATGCT.

As for this clone: Gene names and germline refer to mouse. The read gets to within 4 residues of the CDR3 end, and the germline J gene fills in the rest. In the same sample, other DNA sequences code for this CDR3. This chain uses TRBV13-2 with TRBJ2-1, with D tentatively TRBD2 (6 bases). Trimming shortened V by 0 bases and J by 4 bases, and 8 bases separated the two germline ends. Germline V gene lookup returns CDR1 NNHNN and CDR2 SYGAGS (reference sequence). CDR3 length: 14 residues. CDR3: CASGDAWGYAEQFF. Incomplete CDR3 DNA: TGTGCCAGCGGTGATGCCTGGGGTTATGCT.

This clone has at least ten counts. Germline and genes: mouse. The CDR3 end falls 4 residues outside the read, so it is completed with the germline J gene. V gene TRBV13-1 combines with J gene TRBJ2-1, with 11 bases matching TRBD2. The CDR3 is 14 amino acids. Germline values: CDR1 NSHNY, CDR2 SYGAGN. CDR3 residues: CASSDDWGGAEQFF. The sequenced CDR3 bases are TGTGCCAGCAGTGATGACTGGGGGGGCGCT.

This clone was seen only a few times. Gene names and germline refer to mouse. The DNA ends 4 residues before the CDR3 does, and the rest of the CDR3 is filled in from the germline J gene. This rearrangement joins TRBV5 to TRBJ2-5; 10 bases agree with TRBD2. This CDR3 contains 18 residues. Germline CDR1 LGHNA, CDR2 YNLKQL (reference sequence). The J segment lost 1 base and the V segment lost 0 bases, leaving 7 bases of the junction unmatched. CDR3 amino acids: CASSQDGIGLGDQDTQYF. CDR3 DNA (partial): TGTGCCAGCAGCCAAGACGGCATCGGACTGGGGGACCAAGAC.

In its sample, this clone ranks as medium-sized. These gene names are mouse names. The CDR3 end is not reached by the read, which stops 4 residues before it; the germline J gene fills it in. This chain joins TRBV17 and TRBJ1-1; 7 bases are a match to TRBD1. The CDR3 sequence is 14 residues long. From germline, CDR1 is MNHDT and CDR2 YYDKIL. V lost 4 bases, J lost 3 bases, and 5 bases stayed unmatched. The CDR3 loop is CASSTHRGHTEVFF. The part of the CDR3 DNA that was read is TGTGCTAGCAGTACCCACAGGGGTCACACA.

This clone occurred many times. Mouse gene names and germline throughout. The CDR3 end falls 4 residues outside the read, so it is completed with the germline J gene. The chain is built from TRBV1 and TRBJ2-2, with D perhaps matching TRBD1 (5 bases). The V and J ends lost 0 bases and 2 bases respectively, with 7 bases between them. The V gene's germline CDR1 is NSQYPW and CDR2 LRSPGD (reference sequence). The CDR3 runs to 15 residues. The part of the CDR3 DNA that was read is TGCACCTGCAGTGCAGATGCAGGGAACACCGGG. Its translation: CTCSADAGNTG. The full CDR3 sequence reads CTCSADAGNTGQLYF.

This clone has more than one count but fewer than ten. Mouse gene names apply. Read data end 4 residues before the CDR3 end; the end is taken from the germline J gene. The chain couples TRBV19 to TRBJ1-2, with TRBD1 matching over 11 bases. This CDR3 spans 15 amino acids. CDR1 and CDR2 (germline): FNHDT, SITEND (reference sequence). V was clipped by 1 base and J by 3 bases; unmatched bases: 2. CDR3 DNA, as far as it was read: TGTGCCAGCAGTATATTGGACAGGGGGCACTCC. This encodes CASSILDRGHS. In full, the CDR3 is CASSILDRGHSDYTF.

On this clone itself: The genes and germline here are from mouse. Coverage ceases 4 residues before the CDR3 finishes, and the germline J gene fills in the end. The rearrangement joins TRBV13-2 to TRBJ1-2, with TRBD1 identical over 7 bases. This CDR3 is built from 16 residues. V lost 0 bases and J lost 1; bases outside the gene matches: 6. The germline V gene has CDR1 NNHNN and CDR2 SYGAGS (reference sequence). The DNA read from the CDR3 is TGTGCCAGCGGTGATGCAGCGGCAGGGGGAAACTCC. Translation gives CASGDAAAGGNS. The complete CDR3 protein is CASGDAAAGGNSDYTF.

Sample share makes this clone medium-sized. Gene labels here are mouse ones. The read falls 4 residues short of the CDR3 end, and the missing part is taken from the germline J gene. The rearrangement uses TRBV1 and TRBJ2-5; D unclear. V was pared by 0 bases and J by 3 bases, with 7 bases between. Germline V CDR1 and CDR2: NSQYPW, LRSPGD (reference sequence). This CDR3 region has 14 residues. CDR3 DNA, as far as it was read: TGCACCTGCAGTGCAGATCACATTCAAGAC. Its translation: CTCSADHIQD. In full, the CDR3 is CTCSADHIQDTQYF.

On this clone itself: The gene names given are mouse names. From the germline J gene comes the end of the CDR3, since the read stops 4 residues before it. The J gene is TRBJ2-7, the V gene TRBV5, with 11 bases fitting TRBD2. Germline V gene sequence: CDR1 LGHNA, CDR2 YNLKQL (reference sequence). CDR3 size: 15 residues. The ends lost 3 bases at V and 3 bases at J; junction bases unmatched: 4. CDR3 bases read: TGTGCCAGCAGCCAGGCCGGGACTGGGGGCTAT. It translates to CASSQAGTGGY. The entire CDR3 sequence reads CASSQAGTGGYEQYF.

This clone has a count of ten or more. Gene names are mouse gene names. Read data end 3 residues before the CDR3 end; the end is taken from the germline J gene. The chain links TRBV5 to TRBJ1-6; D ambiguous. TRBJ1-6 is known as an ORF, though its function is uncertain. The CDR3 spans 13 residues. CDR1 LGHNA and CDR2 YNLKQL come from the germline V gene (reference sequence). V lost 0 bases, J lost 9 bases, and 6 bases lay in between. The sequenced part of the CDR3 DNA is TGTGCCAGCAGCCAAGATAAGGGTTCGCCC. As protein: CASSQDKGSP. The CDR3 reads in full as CASSQDKGSPLYF.

On this clone: Mouse names are used for the genes. The CDR3 goes on 4 residues after the read ends, and that part is filled in from the germline J gene. This chain links TRBV14 with TRBJ1-2, with 9 bases fitting TRBD1. The CDR3 is made up of 14 amino acids. The germline V gene has CDR1 SGHDT and CDR2 FRDEAV. With V trimmed by 4 bases and J by 2 bases, 3 bases remained unmatched. Incomplete CDR3 DNA: TGTGCCAGCAGTACCGGGACAGGGAACTCC. As protein: CASSTGTGNS. The complete CDR3 sequence is CASSTGTGNSDYTF. Full variable domain (rest looked up from reference TRBV14 and TRBJ1-2): EAGVTQSPRYAVLQEGQAVSFWCDPISGHDTLYWYQQPRDQGPQLLVYFRDEAVIDNSQLPSDRFSAVRPKGTNSTLKIQSAKQGDTATYLCASSTGTGNSDYTFGSGTRLLVI.

This clone occurred a few times. Genes here carry mouse names. The read stops 4 residues short of the end of the CDR3; the missing end is completed from the germline J gene. V gene TRBV19 combines with J gene TRBJ1-1, with D tentatively TRBD1 (6 bases). CDR3 length equals 12 residues. V was pared by 4 bases and J by 3 bases, with 7 bases between. CDR1 is FNHDT and CDR2 is SITEND in the germline V gene (reference sequence). The covered CDR3 bases are TGTGCCAGCAGTCCAGGGGACACA. Protein product: CASSPGDT. The whole CDR3 region reads CASSPGDTEVFF.

Note on this clone: All gene names here are mouse names. CDR3 amino acids: CASSTQQDTQYF. The sequenced CDR3 bases are TGTGCTAGCAGTACACAACAAGAC. This chain joins TRBV29 and TRBJ2-5, with no clear D. Read coverage stops 4 residues before the CDR3 terminus; the germline J gene supplies the remainder. Germline V CDR1 and CDR2: MSHET, SYDVDS. Trimming left V 5 bases short and J 3 bases short, with 6 bases between. CDR3 length: 12 amino acids.

About this clone itself: Each gene name is a mouse one. The CDR3 end is not reached by the read, which stops 4 residues before it; the germline J gene fills it in. J is TRBJ2-3 and V is TRBV1; no firm D call. CDR1 is NSQYPW and CDR2 is LRSPGD in the germline V gene (reference sequence). The CDR3 is 16 amino acids. The ends were cut back, 0 bases at V and 0 bases at J, with 10 bases in the middle. The CDR3: CTCSAERVTSAETLYF. The DNA read from the CDR3 is TGCACCTGCAGTGCAGAGAGGGTAACTAGTGCAGAA.

Turning to this clone: The listed genes are named as in mouse. The sequence runs out 4 residues before the end of the CDR3; the remainder is reconstructed from the germline J gene. J is TRBJ2-1 and V is TRBV14, with 11 bases that match TRBD2. The CDR3 extends over 15 amino acids. Germline lookup yields CDR1 SGHDT and CDR2 FRDEAV. J was trimmed by 2 bases and V by 4 bases; bases with no gene match: 2. CDR3 sequence: CASSPDWGDYAEQFF. The CDR3 bases that were read are TGTGCCAGCAGTCCGGACTGGGGGGACTATGCT.

This clone was detected many times. Mouse gene names and germline throughout. Read sequence stops 4 residues before the CDR3 end, and the germline J gene provides the missing end. This chain links TRBV22 with TRBJ2-2; TRBD1 was called by the table and not checked on the DNA. TRBV22 is assigned pseudogene status. The CDR3 consists of 12 residues. The CDR3 here is CARDTNTGQLYF. Incomplete CDR3 DNA: TGTGCCAGGGACACAAACACCGGG.

On this clone: The gene symbols are mouse symbols. The read gets to within 4 residues of the CDR3 end, and the germline J gene fills in the rest. The chain couples TRBV1 to TRBJ2-5; D possibly corresponds to TRBD2 (5 bases). Germline V gene data show CDR1 as NSQYPW and CDR2 as LRSPGD (reference sequence). The V end was cut by 1 base, the J end by 1 base, with 6 bases between. CDR3 length: 14 amino acids. The CDR3 DNA, read in part, is TGCACCTGCAGTGCAGGGACTCACCAAGAC. Protein sequence: CTCSAGTHQD. In full, the CDR3 is CTCSAGTHQDTQYF.

As regards this clone: Each gene name is a mouse one. The read ends 4 residues shy of where the CDR3 ends; the end is completed using the germline J gene. Other DNA variants within this sample encode the same CDR3. The chain is built from TRBV13-2 and TRBJ1-2; TRBD1 matches 9 bases. Germline V gene lookup returns CDR1 NNHNN and CDR2 SYGAGS (reference sequence). The CDR3 is made up of 14 amino acids. J gave up 1 base and V 2 bases, and 0 bases lay outside the gene matches. This chain's CDR3 is CASGETGGNSDYTF. The part of the CDR3 DNA that was read is TGTGCCAGCGGTGAGACAGGGGGAAACTCC.

This clone was detected many times. The gene symbols are mouse symbols. The CDR3 end lies 4 residues beyond the end of the read and is filled in from the germline J gene. This rearrangement joins TRBV5 to TRBJ2-7, with D possibly being TRBD2 (6 bases). The germline V gene encodes CDR1 LGHNA and CDR2 YNLKQL (reference sequence). The CDR3 has 15 amino acids. V lost 0 bases and J 3 bases, leaving 12 bases between the germline ends. The CDR3 loop is CASSQERGVFYEQYF. The sequenced part of the CDR3 DNA is TGTGCCAGCAGCCAAGAACGGGGGGTCTTCTAT.

This clone occurred many times. The gene names here belong to mouse. The read comes to an end 4 residues before the CDR3 does, leaving the germline J gene to fill in the end. V usage is TRBV16 and J usage is TRBJ2-5; 8 positions match TRBD1. Germline-derived CDR1 and CDR2 are SGHSA and FRNQAP. The CDR3 runs to 14 residues. CDR3 loop: CASSSEQGEDTQYF. The DNA read from the CDR3 is TGTGCAAGCAGCTCGGAACAGGGGGAAGAC.

This clone has more than one count but fewer than ten. The germline and genes are mouse ones. The read stops 4 residues short of the end of the CDR3; the missing end is completed from the germline J gene. V gene TRBV17 combines with J gene TRBJ2-7, with 10 positions matching TRBD2. V shed 2 bases, J shed 1 base, and the junction held 2 bases outside the gene matches. Germline V CDR1 and CDR2: MNHDT, YYDKIL. This CDR3 is 15 amino acids long. The chain's CDR3 is CASSRTGGGSYEQYF. The CDR3 DNA, read in part, is TGTGCTAGCAGTAGAACTGGGGGGGGATCCTAT.

This clone has only a few counts. Each gene name is a mouse one. Coverage ceases 4 residues before the CDR3 finishes, and the germline J gene fills in the end. V is TRBV13-3 and J is TRBJ2-3; D might be TRBD1 (6 bases). CDR1 and CDR2 (germline): NNHDY, SYVADS. V shed 0 bases and J shed 0 bases, with 14 bases lying between them. The CDR3 is 17 amino acids. Here the CDR3 reads CASSDVPQGTSAETLYF. CDR3 bases read: TGTGCCAGCAGTGATGTCCCACAGGGCACTAGTGCAGAA.

At least ten counts were recorded for this clone. All gene names here are mouse names. CDR3: CASSPQANSDYTF. The covered CDR3 bases are TGTGCCAGCAGTCCACAAGCAAACTCC. This chain links TRBV13-3 with TRBJ1-2, with no clear D. The read halts 4 residues ahead of the CDR3 end, with the missing end drawn from the germline J gene. In germline, CDR1 is NNHDY, CDR2 SYVADS. The V end lost 4 bases, the J end lost 0 bases, and 7 bases lay between the germline ends. The CDR3 loop spans 13 amino acids.

Comments on this clone: The listed genes are named as in mouse. The missing CDR3 end, 4 residues past where the read stops, is filled in from the germline J gene. The genes are TRBV5 and TRBJ2-5; 10 bases match TRBD2. Losses at the gene ends were 4 bases for V and 3 bases for J; bases not matched to a gene: 1. The CDR3 spans 14 residues. CDR1 and CDR2 (germline): LGHNA, YNLKQL (reference sequence). Here the CDR3 reads CASSRLGGQDTQYF. The sequenced CDR3 bases are TGTGCCAGCAGCCGACTGGGGGGTCAAGAC.

This clone has a handful of counts. The gene symbols are mouse symbols. The observed sequence ends 4 residues before the CDR3 terminus, with the missing tail filled in from the germline J gene. The chain uses TRBV13-3 and TRBJ2-7; TRBD2 aligns across 7 bases. Per germline, CDR1 NNHDY and CDR2 SYVADS. CDR3 length: 13 amino acids. The CDR3: CASNDGGGYEQYF. CDR3 bases read: TGTGCCAGCAATGACGGGGGGGGGTAT.

There are many counts of this clone. The listed genes are named as in mouse. The read finishes 4 residues shy of the CDR3 end, and the germline J gene is used to complete it. The rearrangement links TRBV1 to TRBJ1-2; TRBD1 aligns across 7 bases. Trimming at V came to 1 base and at J to 4 bases, leaving 6 bases not matched to a gene. Germline V gene data show CDR1 as NSQYPW and CDR2 as LRSPGD (reference sequence). The CDR3 runs 15 residues. The CDR3: CTCSAVEGAGSDYTF. The covered CDR3 bases are TGCACCTGCAGTGCAGTTGAGGGGGCGGGCTCC.

Details on this clone: The genes and germline here are from mouse. The sequenced fragment ends 3 residues before the CDR3 boundary, so the rest is inferred from the germline J gene. The V call is TRBV5, the J call TRBJ1-6; no firm D call. Being an ORF, TRBJ1-6 has a function that is uncertain. Germline V gives CDR1 LGHNA, CDR2 YNLKQL (reference sequence). The CDR3 totals 12 residues. Trimming removed 1 base from V and 8 bases from J, with 3 bases in between. The DNA read from the CDR3 is TGTGCCAGCAGCCAAGGTGATTCGCCC. Translated: CASSQGDSP. The CDR3 in full is CASSQGDSPLYF.

Only a few counts were recorded for this clone. The listed genes are named as in mouse. CDR3 loop: CASGDAWGRGSDYTF. Incomplete CDR3 DNA: TGTGCCAGCGGTGATGCGTGGGGGAGGGGCTCC. The chain is built from TRBV13-2 and TRBJ1-2; maybe TRBD1 (5 bases). The CDR3 end is not reached by the read, which stops 4 residues before it; the germline J gene fills it in. The CDR3 sequence is 15 residues long. Germline lookup yields CDR1 NNHNN and CDR2 SYGAGS (reference sequence). V gave up 0 bases and J gave up 4 bases, with 13 bases separating them.